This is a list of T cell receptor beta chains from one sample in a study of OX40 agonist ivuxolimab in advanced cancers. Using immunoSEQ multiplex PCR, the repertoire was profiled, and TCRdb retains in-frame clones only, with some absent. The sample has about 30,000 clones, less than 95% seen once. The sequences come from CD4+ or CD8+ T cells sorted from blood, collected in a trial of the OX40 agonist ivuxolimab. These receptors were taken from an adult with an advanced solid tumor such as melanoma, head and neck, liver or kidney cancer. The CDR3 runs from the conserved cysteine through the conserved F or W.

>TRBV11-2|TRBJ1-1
CASSSGEGDRVNTEAFF
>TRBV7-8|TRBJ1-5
CASSRRDRGLGQPQHF
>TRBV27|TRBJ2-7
CASSLGASYEQYF
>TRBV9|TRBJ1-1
CASSVGTGGLNTEAFF
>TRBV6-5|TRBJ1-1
CASSSGNGRAFF
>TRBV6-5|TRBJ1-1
CASSYSSGTNTEAFF
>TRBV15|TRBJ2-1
CATSRGPSGSRSEQFF
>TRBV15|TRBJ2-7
CATSRDRGVDPNSYEQYF
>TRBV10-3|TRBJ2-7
CAISEERRDSSYEQYF
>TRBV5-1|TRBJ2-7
CASSLPGLADYEQYF
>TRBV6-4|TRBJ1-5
CASSGTGDRWNQPQHF